Listed below are T cell receptor beta chains from one sample, sequenced in a study of cytomegalovirus exposure and HLA in healthy donors. Generated by immunoSEQ multiplex PCR, the TCRdb table keeps only in-frame clones and is missing some. Among roughly 100,000 clones listed, 85% to 95% were seen once. Source material: PBMCs. All receptors come from a woman under 30 in good health and CMV-seronegative. Each CDR3 is given with its conserved first and last residue.

>TRBV20-1|TRBJ2-7
CSARDESEQYF
>TRBV30|TRBJ2-3
CAWGRGTTDTQYF
>TRBV2|TRBJ1-2
CASTREAGAYGYTF
>TRBV6-6|TRBJ1-2
CASSPIRGGYTF
>TRBV19|TRBJ1-2
CASSRSASPNYGYTF
>TRBV27|TRBJ2-5
CASSPLAGEETQYF
>TRBV10-3|TRBJ2-3
CAIRRTSDSDTQYF
>TRBV6-1|TRBJ1-2
CAILYGYTF
>TRBV19|TRBJ2-7
CASSIAVAGEYEQYF
>TRBV7-2|TRBJ2-7
CASSLEAGTGGVSSYEQYF
>TRBV6-4|TRBJ2-2
CASSEIGGDTGELFF
>TRBV15|TRBJ2-1
CATSRFRQGSYNEQFF
>TRBV6-4|TRBJ2-3
CASSDSAGNTDTQYF
>TRBV7-2|TRBJ2-3
CASTLSGRGRDTQYF
>TRBV9|TRBJ2-2
CASSAAANTGELFF
>TRBV9|TRBJ2-1
CASSPRRGPYNEQFF
>TRBV6-6|TRBJ1-4
CASISNEKLFF
>TRBV19|TRBJ2-1
CASSSKHYNEQFF
>TRBV29-1|TRBJ2-7
CSVQDRGRTYEQYF
>TRBV14|TRBJ1-2
CASSQETGAYGYTF
>TRBV2|TRBJ1-1
CASSEGRNTEAFF
>TRBV18|TRBJ2-3
CASNRGSDTQYF
>TRBV2|TRBJ1-4
CASSPPSATNEKLFF
>TRBV7-8|TRBJ2-1
CASSLEGQGNEQFF
>TRBV9|TRBJ2-7
CASSVARGGPTYEQYF
>TRBV15|TRBJ2-7
CATSKKTGGYEQYF
>TRBV29-1|TRBJ2-7
CSVEERDYEQYF
>TRBV18|TRBJ2-2
CASSPSGLQTGELFF
>TRBV27|TRBJ2-7
CASATWGGTGNYEQYF
>TRBV14|TRBJ2-3
CASSPAGALADTQYF
>TRBV10-3|TRBJ2-7
CAISEGQGPYEQYF
>TRBV5-5|TRBJ1-6
CASSATGGHNSPLHF
>TRBV11-2|TRBJ2-3
CASSLRRTGWPTDTQYF
>TRBV9|TRBJ2-1
CASSLGLAENEQFF
>TRBV6-4|TRBJ2-6
CASSKTGFSGANVLTF
>TRBV30|TRBJ2-7
CAWSPQGREQYF
>TRBV5-6|TRBJ2-7
CASSPTGTYEQYF
>TRBV6-5|TRBJ2-3
CASSYSRESTDTQYF
>TRBV18|TRBJ2-2
CASSRRIAGEAGELFF
>TRBV5-6|TRBJ1-4
CASSWGVDEKLFF
>TRBV7-9|TRBJ1-3
CASIAGSGNTIYF
>TRBV6-1|TRBJ2-1
CASSELAEGEQFF
>TRBV5-1|TRBJ2-1
CASSTPGQKLGAGYNEQFF
>TRBV5-1|TRBJ2-7
CASSTRTGATLSYEQYF
>TRBV7-9|TRBJ1-1
CASRGGTGGENTEAFF
>TRBV5-1|TRBJ2-7
CASSPTQGTTYEQYF
>TRBV9|TRBJ2-1
CASSPHGSGGVDEQFF
>TRBV5-5|TRBJ2-1
CASSLVLLAGHNEQFF
>TRBV2|TRBJ2-7
CASTPIDRGEQYF
>TRBV2|TRBJ2-3
CASITGTGAPDTQYF
>TRBV2|TRBJ2-7
CAQRMWQGASSSYEQYF
>TRBV2|TRBJ2-7
CASSAGAMASGRPEQYF
>TRBV15|TRBJ1-1
CATSRDRLRTDGSAEAFF